The 14 T cell receptor beta chains given below trace back to one sample, sequenced in a study of CD8 T cells in ankylosing spondylitis. TCRdb reanalysed the 5' RACE reads using MiXCR and keeps one entry per CDR3 protein. The repertoire holds 150,000 to 200,000 distinct CDR3 sequences, with roughly 18% as singletons. Sequenced material: blood, either unsorted or a sorted T cell fraction (not recorded which). These receptors were taken from a male donor under 30 with ankylosing spondylitis or in good health (not recorded which).

The table lists this clonotype with many counts. The V call is TRBV24-1, the J call TRBJ1-1; tentatively, D is TRBD1 (5 bases). Trimming pared 4 bases from V and 0 bases from J, leaving 11 bases between. CDR1 and CDR2 from the germline V gene are KGHDR and SFDVKD. The CDR3 is 15 residues long. The CDR3 DNA reads TGTGCCACCAGTGAGTCCCGGGGCTTGAACACTGAAGCTTTCTTT. Translation: CATSESRGLNTEAFF.

This clonotype was observed at least ten times. The chain uses TRBV20-1 and TRBJ2-5, with 11 bases that match TRBD2. Trimming cost V 0 bases and J 7 bases; bases outside gene matches: 10. The CDR3 contains 16 residues. The germline CDR1 and CDR2 sequences are DFQATT and SNEGSKA (reference sequence). The CDR3 is CSARDTSGRRIGTQYF. The CDR3 nucleotides are TGCAGTGCTAGAGATACTAGCGGGAGACGTATAGGGACCCAGTACTTC.

This clonotype appeared many times. The chain has TRBV11-3 and TRBJ2-7; no definite D call. CDR1 is SGHNT, CDR2 YENEEA, per germline. V was pared by 6 bases and J by 2 bases, with 8 bases between. This CDR3 has 12 amino acids. In DNA form, the CDR3 reads TGTGCCAGCAGTCCTGGAACCTACGAGCAGTACGTC. Protein sequence: CASSPGTYEQYV.

This clonotype was observed at least ten times. V usage is TRBV7-9 and J usage is TRBJ2-2; 8 bases align to TRBD1. This CDR3 comprises 15 residues. Germline CDR1 reads SEHNR; CDR2 reads FQNEAQ (reference sequence). V lost 5 bases and J lost 4; bases outside the gene matches: 6. CDR3 in amino acids: CASSPTGAGTGELFF. The CDR3, as DNA: TGTGCCAGCAGCCCGACAGGGGCCGGCACCGGGGAGCTGTTTTTT.

There are many counts of this clonotype. This chain joins TRBV12-3 or TRBV12-4 and TRBJ2-2; TRBD2 matches at 8 bases. CDR3 size: 18 residues. J gave up 6 bases and V 6 bases, and 18 bases lay outside the gene matches. Written as DNA, the CDR3 is TGTGCCAGCAGCCCCTTTCCCGGGGGGGTAGGCACTTCCGGGGAGCTGTTTTTT. Protein product: CASSPFPGGVGTSGELFF.

The chain carries TRBV7-2 and TRBJ2-7; possible D gene TRBD1, 6 bases. The ends were cut back, 5 bases at V and 0 bases at J, with 14 bases in the middle. The CDR3 consists of 15 residues. Germline V gene lookup returns CDR1 SGHTA and CDR2 FQGNSA. CDR3 loop: CASSLPGTLSYEQYF. The CDR3 DNA reads as TGTGCCAGCAGCCTCCCCGGGACACTCTCCTACGAGCAGTACTTC.

The V and J genes are TRBV27 and TRBJ2-3; no clear D gene. This CDR3 has 11 residues. The germline V gene has CDR1 MNHEY and CDR2 SMNVEV (reference sequence). Trimming shortened V by 5 bases and J by 6 bases, and 6 bases separated the two germline ends. The CDR3 DNA sequence: TGTGCCAGCAGTCATCTGGATACGCAGTATTTT. It specifies CASSHLDTQYF.

The chain employs TRBV20-1 and TRBJ2-1; 9 bases align to TRBD2. CDR3 size: 13 residues. Losses at the gene ends were 5 bases for V and 7 bases for J; bases not matched to a gene: 6. CDR1 is DFQATT and CDR2 is SNEGSKA in the germline V gene (reference sequence). CDR3 DNA sequence: TGCAGTGCTGGGCCTAGCGGGACAAATGAGCAGTTCTTC. This encodes CSAGPSGTNEQFF.

The rearrangement joins TRBV29-1 to TRBJ2-1; D perhaps matches TRBD1 (5 bases). Per germline, CDR1 SQVTM and CDR2 ANQGSEA. Trimming took off 6 bases at V and 3 bases at J, with 9 bases between the two ends. The CDR3 length is 12 residues. CDR3 coding DNA: TGCAGCGTCGCCGACAGCTACAATGAGCAGTTCTTC. This gives the protein CSVADSYNEQFF.

This clonotype was recorded at least ten times. This chain uses TRBV20-1 with TRBJ2-7, with 11 nucleotides matching TRBD2. Unmatched junction bases numbered 14, after V lost 4 bases and J lost 6 bases. The CDR3 spans 16 residues. Germline CDR1 reads DFQATT; CDR2 reads SNEGSKA (reference sequence). The CDR3 here is CSAIPAVAGGRGEQYF. For the CDR3, the DNA is TGCAGTGCTATCCCCGCGGTAGCGGGGGGGAGGGGCGAGCAGTACTTC.

Ten or more counts support this clonotype. This chain joins TRBV11-2 and TRBJ2-3; no clear D gene. Per germline, CDR1 SGHAT and CDR2 FQNNGV. V was shortened by 3 bases and J by 6 bases, with 19 bases between the two germline ends. This CDR3 is 16 amino acids long. DNA for the CDR3: TGTGCCAGCAGCTTTAAGGGCCACCGCCTTGTGGATACGCAGTATTTT. Translating it yields CASSFKGHRLVDTQYF.

This clonotype was seen only a few times. This chain joins TRBV20-1 and TRBJ2-7, with D possibly TRBD1 on 5 matching bases. The V end was cut by 5 bases, the J end by 6 bases, with 23 bases between. There are 15 residues in the CDR3. CDR1 and CDR2 from the germline V gene are DFQATT and SNEGSKA (reference sequence). The CDR3 is CSAQDSRFWGSEQYF. The CDR3 DNA follows: TGCAGTGCTCAAGACTCTAGGTTTTGGGGCTCCGAGCAGTACTTC.

This clonotype occurred many times. The J gene is TRBJ1-1, the V gene TRBV7-9, with D possibly being TRBD1 (5 bases). Germline CDR1 reads SEHNR; CDR2 reads FQNEAQ (reference sequence). V was shortened by 1 base and J by 1 base, with 10 bases between the two germline ends. The CDR3 loop spans 15 amino acids. Here the CDR3 DNA reads TGTGCCAGCAGCTTAGGCACAGGCACGAACACTGAAGCTTTCTTT. Translation gives CASSLGTGTNTEAFF.

This clonotype was seen repeatedly, ten times or more. The chain couples TRBV30 to TRBJ1-1, with TRBD1 identical over 9 bases. With V trimmed by 3 bases and J by 11 bases, 13 bases remained unmatched. The CDR3 runs to 14 residues. Per germline, CDR1 GTSNPN and CDR2 SVGIG (reference sequence). CDR3 protein: CAWSRPGTGFGAFF. In DNA, the CDR3 is TGTGCCTGGAGCCGTCCCGGGACAGGGTTTGGGGCTTTCTTT.